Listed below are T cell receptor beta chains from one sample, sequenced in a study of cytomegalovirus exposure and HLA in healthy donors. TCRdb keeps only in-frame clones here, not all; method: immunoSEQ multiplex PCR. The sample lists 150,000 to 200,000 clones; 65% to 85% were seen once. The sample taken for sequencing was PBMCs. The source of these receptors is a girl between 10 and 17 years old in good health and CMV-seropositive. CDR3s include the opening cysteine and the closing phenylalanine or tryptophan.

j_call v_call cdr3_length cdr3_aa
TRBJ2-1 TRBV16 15 CASSPIGESHNEQFF
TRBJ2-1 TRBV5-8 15 CASSIRTGRGNEQFF
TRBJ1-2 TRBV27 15 CASSFQQGVGYGYTF
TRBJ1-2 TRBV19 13 CASLDREPYGYTF
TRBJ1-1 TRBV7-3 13 CASSLSGQIGAFF
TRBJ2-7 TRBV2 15 CASWTSGRTPYEQYF
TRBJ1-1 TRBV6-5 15 CASSFRLRGNTEAFF
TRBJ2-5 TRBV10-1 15 CASSESLAGAETQYF
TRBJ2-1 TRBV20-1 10 CSATRNEQFF
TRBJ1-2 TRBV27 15 CASSSFSGINYGYTF
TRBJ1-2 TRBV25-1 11 CASGRTGSYTF
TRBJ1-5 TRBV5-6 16 CASSSRDLTGGPPQHF
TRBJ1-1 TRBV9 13 CASSVGFGQEAFF
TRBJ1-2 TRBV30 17 CAWKPFSGAGGNYGYTF
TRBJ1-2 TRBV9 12 CASSVGQGGYTF
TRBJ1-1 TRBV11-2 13 CASSLGQTTEAFF